These 28 T cell receptor beta chains came from one sample sequenced in a study of T cell repertoires in cytomegalovirus infection. TCRdb called the reads again in MiXCR, with one record for every CDR3 protein. The sample has roughly 250,000 distinct CDR3 sequences, roughly 22% seen once; the top ten hold roughly 18%. Specimen: CD8+ T cells from PBMCs. The origin of the receptors is a human donor in good health (CMV status not recorded). Some clones in this sample may be carry-over from other donors' samples.

This clonotype was picked up a small number of times. The chain couples TRBV28 to TRBJ2-5, with TRBD2 identical over 14 bases. Germline assignment: CDR1 MDHEN and CDR2 SYDVKM. Germline trimming cut 5 bases from V and 5 bases from J; bases unmatched to any gene: 7. The CDR3 consists of 16 residues. CDR3 nucleotide sequence: TGTGCCAGCAGTGAGGGGACTAGCGGGGGCGGGGAGACCCAGTACTTC. This encodes CASSEGTSGGGETQYF.

This clonotype was recorded many times. The chain joins TRBV5-6 to TRBJ1-1; D is possibly TRBD1 (5 bases). Germline CDR1 reads SGHDT; CDR2 reads YYEEEE. CDR3 size: 14 residues. Trimming shortened V by 3 bases and J by 1 base, and 10 bases separated the two germline ends. CDR3 nucleotide sequence: TGTGCCAGCAGCTATACGACAGAGAACACTGAAGCTTTCTTT. This codes for CASSYTTENTEAFF.

The chain has TRBV6-5 and TRBJ2-3; D call uncertain. Per the germline V gene, CDR1 is MNHEY and CDR2 is SVGAGI. The CDR3 is 14 residues long. Trimming stripped 5 bases from V and 2 bases from J, with 11 bases between. The DNA for the CDR3 is TGTGCCAGCAGTGACTGGGAAGACACAGATACGCAGTATTTT. Translated: CASSDWEDTDTQYF.

In its sample, this clonotype was seen once. V and J are TRBV5-1 and TRBJ2-5; 9 bases map to TRBD1. Germline-derived CDR1 and CDR2 are SGHRS and YFSETQ. J lost 4 bases, V lost 1 base, and 2 bases had no gene match. This CDR3 is built from 14 residues. The CDR3 DNA is TGCGCCAGCAGCTTGTCACAGGGGGCAGAGACCCAGTACTTC. This codes for CASSLSQGAETQYF.

This clonotype was found a few times. The chain carries TRBV7-9 and TRBJ1-2, with D possibly being TRBD1 (5 bases). V was shortened by 2 bases and J by 2 bases, with 6 bases between the two germline ends. This CDR3 region has 13 residues. Germline CDR1 is SEHNR and CDR2 is FQNEAQ (reference sequence). CDR3 amino acids: CASSLWDNYGYTF. Here the CDR3 DNA reads TGTGCCAGCAGCTTATGGGACAACTATGGCTACACCTTC.

This clonotype was counted many times. The chain links TRBV7-8 to TRBJ1-6, with D tentatively TRBD1 (5 bases). V lost 1 base and J lost 9, with 7 bases in between. CDR1 is SGHVS and CDR2 is FQNEAQ in the germline V gene. The CDR3 is 13 amino acids. DNA of the CDR3: TGTGCCAGCAGCTTAGTGGGGGGTTCACCCCTCCACTTT. Translated: CASSLVGGSPLHF.

This clonotype was observed a handful of times. The V gene is TRBV7-8, the J gene TRBJ2-7; D is unclear. This CDR3 spans 15 amino acids. V was shortened by 4 bases and J by 3 bases, with 16 bases between the two germline ends. Germline V CDR1 and CDR2: SGHVS, FQNEAQ. The CDR3 DNA reads TGTGCCAGCAGCTCACCAGGCGGCCAAAGCTACGAGCAGTACTTC. As protein: CASSSPGGQSYEQYF.

V gene TRBV7-2 combines with J gene TRBJ2-7; 7 nucleotides align to TRBD1. The CDR3 has 15 residues. J gave up 4 bases and V 1 base, and 7 bases lay outside the gene matches. Germline V CDR1 and CDR2: SGHTA, FQGNSA. For the CDR3, the DNA is TGTGCCAGCAGCTTAGAGGCAGGGGGTCAGTACGAGCAGTACTTC. It encodes CASSLEAGGQYEQYF.

This rearrangement joins TRBV2 to TRBJ1-1; D possibly corresponds to TRBD1 (5 bases). Deletions cut 4 bases from V and 1 base from J, with 10 bases between. This CDR3 is built from 14 residues. Germline V gene sequence: CDR1 SNHLY, CDR2 FYNNEI. This CDR3 is CASSGDSKNTEAFF. The CDR3 DNA reads as TGTGCCAGCAGTGGAGACAGCAAGAACACTGAAGCTTTCTTT.

The J gene is TRBJ2-1, the V gene TRBV20-1, with TRBD2 matching 9 bases. The CDR3 spans 16 residues. Germline lookup yields CDR1 DFQATT and CDR2 SNEGSKA (reference sequence). The V gene end was trimmed by 0 bases and the J gene end by 4 bases; junction bases not matched to a gene: 7. CDR3 coding DNA: TGCAGTGCTAGAGATCCAGCGGGGGGCCGATACAATGAGCAGTTCTTC. This encodes CSARDPAGGRYNEQFF.

This clonotype showed up many times. V usage is TRBV28 and J usage is TRBJ2-1, with 9 bases identical to TRBD2. The CDR3 extends over 18 amino acids. CDR1 and CDR2 from the germline V gene are MDHEN and SYDVKM. The V gene end was trimmed by 5 bases and the J gene end by 4 bases; junction bases not matched to a gene: 15. The CDR3 nucleotides read TGTGCCAGCAGTGACAGCGGGGGGACTCCCCAGAAGTACAATGAGCAGTTCTTC. This sequence encodes CASSDSGGTPQKYNEQFF.

This clonotype was seen only a few times. This rearrangement joins TRBV28 to TRBJ2-7; D may correspond to TRBD1 or TRBD2 (6 bases each). The CDR3 covers 15 residues. The V and J ends lost 2 bases and 2 bases respectively, with 13 bases between them. Germline loops: CDR1 MDHEN, CDR2 SYDVKM. CDR3 DNA sequence: TGTGCCAGCAGTTTAAATCTTGGGGGGCCCTACGAGCAGTACTTC. This translates into CASSLNLGGPYEQYF.

This clonotype was counted ten times or more. The rearrangement links TRBV7-8 to TRBJ2-5; 7 positions agree with TRBD1. Germline CDR1 is SGHVS and CDR2 is FQNEAQ. V dropped 4 bases and J dropped 2; count of bases not matched to a gene: 7. This CDR3 is built from 15 residues. The CDR3 protein is CASSSTSGQQETQYF. CDR3 coding DNA: TGTGCCAGCAGCTCCACTTCGGGACAGCAAGAGACCCAGTACTTC.

This clonotype was seen once. V and J are TRBV20-1 and TRBJ2-1, with 7 bases fitting TRBD2. Germline lookup yields CDR1 DFQATT and CDR2 SNEGSKA (reference sequence). The V gene end was trimmed by 6 bases and the J gene end by 7 bases; junction bases not matched to a gene: 15. The CDR3 consists of 15 residues. The CDR3 DNA follows: TGCAGTGCCGAGGGTCCGGGGGGAGTGTGGAATGAGCAGTTCTTC. It yields the protein CSAEGPGGVWNEQFF.

CDR3 sequence: CASSLDGTTQYF. Written as DNA, the CDR3 is TGTGCCAGCAGCTTAGACGGGACGACCCAGTACTTC. V gene TRBV11-2 combines with J gene TRBJ2-5; D tentatively reads TRBD1 or TRBD2 (5 bases each). The germline V and J ends were trimmed by 0 bases and 7 bases, with 6 bases remaining between them. Looked up from germline, CDR1 is SGHAT and CDR2 is FQNNGV. The CDR3 runs 12 residues.

This clonotype occurred many times. V gene TRBV7-2 combines with J gene TRBJ2-7; maybe TRBD2 (5 bases). The CDR3 runs to 13 residues. The germline CDR1 and CDR2 sequences are SGHTA and FQGNSA. V was shortened by 1 base and J by 7 bases, with 11 bases between the two germline ends. CDR3 loop: CASSLVDGGEQYF. The CDR3 region has the DNA TGTGCCAGCAGCTTAGTGGACGGCGGGGAGCAGTACTTC. The full variable domain, with the rest looked up from reference TRBV7-2 and TRBJ2-7, is GAGVSQSPSNKVTEKGKDVELRCDPISGHTALYWYRQSLGQGLEFLIYFQGNSAPDKSGLPSDRFSAERTGGSVSTLTIQRTQQEDSAVYLCASSLVDGGEQYFGPGTRLTVT.

This clonotype was picked up a small number of times. The gene calls are TRBV27 and TRBJ2-7; the D gene is possibly TRBD1 (6 bases). Looked up from germline, CDR1 is MNHEY and CDR2 is SMNVEV (reference sequence). This CDR3 contains 13 residues. V was clipped by 0 bases and J by 5 bases, with 8 bases between them. CDR3 nucleotide sequence: TGTGCCAGCAGTTTATCCAGGGGCCACGAGCAGTACTTC. This translates into CASSLSRGHEQYF.

The chain combines TRBV15 with TRBJ2-7, with D hard to call. Per the germline V gene, CDR1 is LNHNV and CDR2 is YYDKDF (reference sequence). The CDR3 spans 16 residues. Trimming took off 0 bases at V and 3 bases at J, with 15 bases between the two ends. CDR3 protein: CATSRETASGVYEQYF. CDR3 nucleotide sequence: TGTGCCACCAGCAGAGAAACCGCCTCAGGAGTCTACGAGCAGTACTTC.

This clonotype was seen a few times. This chain links TRBV19 with TRBJ2-2; 7 bases line up with TRBD1. Germline loops: CDR1 LNHDA, CDR2 SQIVND (reference sequence). The CDR3 consists of 15 residues. V lost 5 bases to trimming and J lost 0 bases; unmatched junction nucleotides: 3. The CDR3 protein is CASSGQVPNTGELFF. The CDR3 bases are TGTGCCAGTAGTGGACAGGTTCCGAACACCGGGGAGCTGTTTTTT.

This clonotype was detected only a few times. The J gene is TRBJ2-5, the V gene TRBV13, with 13 bases aligning to TRBD2. This CDR3 comprises 16 residues. After removal of 5 bases from V and 2 bases from J, the junction contained 5 bases not matched to a gene. The germline gives CDR1 PRHDT, CDR2 FYEKMQ (reference sequence). CDR3 sequence (DNA): TGTGCCAGCAGCCCGCGGACTAGCGGGGGACAAGAGACCCAGTACTTC. It codes for CASSPRTSGGQETQYF.

In this sample, this clonotype turned up a few times. The rearrangement links TRBV7-9 to TRBJ2-3, with D possibly TRBD1 on 5 matching bases. Per the germline V gene, CDR1 is SEHNR and CDR2 is FQNEAQ (reference sequence). With 5 bases removed from V and 2 bases from J, the gap between germline ends came to 11 bases. This CDR3 is built from 14 residues. CDR3 sequence reads: CASSPDTFTDTQYF. In DNA form, the CDR3 reads TGTGCCAGCAGCCCGGACACCTTCACAGATACGCAGTATTTT.

Only a few counts were recorded for this clonotype. The chain couples TRBV25-1 to TRBJ2-2; D is perhaps TRBD1 (6 bases). Trimming cost V 10 bases and J 6 bases, with 9 bases left between them. The CDR3 has 11 residues. Germline loops: CDR1 MGHDK, CDR2 SYGVNS. CDR3 in DNA: TGTGCCACGCAGGGGTCCGGGGAGCTGTTTTTT. Its translation: CATQGSGELFF.

This clonotype was observed at least ten times. The chain uses TRBV20-1 and TRBJ2-7, with D uncertain. This CDR3 is 12 amino acids long. V gave up 0 bases and J gave up 5 bases, with 8 bases separating them. Germline V gene lookup returns CDR1 DFQATT and CDR2 SNEGSKA (reference sequence). The CDR3 DNA sequence: TGCAGTGCTAGAGATCTTGGAAACGAGCAGTACTTC. Residues: CSARDLGNEQYF.

A few counts support this clonotype. CDR3 sequence: CASSHRDRANSPLHF. The CDR3 nucleotides read TGTGCCAGCAGTCACCGGGACAGGGCTAATTCACCCCTCCACTTT. The rearrangement uses TRBV2 and TRBJ1-6, with 9 bases fitting TRBD1. Germline trimming cut 5 bases from V and 6 bases from J; bases unmatched to any gene: 5. This CDR3 has 15 amino acids. CDR1 is SNHLY and CDR2 is FYNNEI in the germline V gene. Full variable domain (missing parts from reference TRBV2 and TRBJ1-6): EPEVTQTPSHQVTQMGQEVILRCVPISNHLYFYWYRQILGQKVEFLVSFYNNEISEKSEIFDDQFSVERPDGSNFTLKIRSTKLEDSAMYFCASSHRDRANSPLHFGNGTRLTVT.

The rearrangement links TRBV5-1 to TRBJ2-7, with D perhaps matching TRBD1 or TRBD2 (5 bases each). This CDR3 has 15 residues. Germline-derived CDR1 and CDR2 are SGHRS and YFSETQ. With 1 base removed from V and 3 bases from J, the gap between germline ends came to 14 bases. CDR3 protein: CASSLSAGTFYEQYF. The CDR3 DNA is TGCGCCAGCAGCTTGTCGGCAGGGACCTTCTACGAGCAGTACTTC. The entire variable domain, with the rest obtained from reference TRBV5-1 and TRBJ2-7, is as follows: KAGVTQTPRYLIKTRGQQVTLSCSPISGHRSVSWYQQTPGQGLQFLFEYFSETQRNKGNFPGRFSGRQFSNSRSEMNVSTLELGDSALYLCASSLSAGTFYEQYFGPGTRLTVT.

This clonotype occurred a few times. The CDR3 DNA reads TGTGCCAGCAGCCAGGGAAGCGGACAGGGTGTAACCGGGGAGCTGTTTTTT. Translation: CASSQGSGQGVTGELFF. The chain carries TRBV11-3 and TRBJ2-2; TRBD1 matches 8 bases. This CDR3 region has 17 residues. Losses at the gene ends were 5 bases for V and 5 bases for J; bases not matched to a gene: 13. Germline-derived CDR1 and CDR2 are SGHNT and YENEEA.

The rearrangement links TRBV27 to TRBJ2-5; possible D gene TRBD1, 7 bases. The CDR3 runs 15 residues. V lost 4 bases, J lost 2 bases, and 14 bases lay in between. CDR1 and CDR2 (germline): MNHEY, SMNVEV (reference sequence). The CDR3 nucleotides are TGTGCCAGCAGTTCAGGGGGGCTAATGCAAGAGACCCAGTACTTC. Its translation is CASSSGGLMQETQYF.

This chain connects TRBV4-1 to TRBJ2-7; 9 bases align to TRBD2. J gave up 3 bases and V 5 bases, and 8 bases lay outside the gene matches. CDR3 length: 15 residues. Per the germline V gene, CDR1 is MGHRA and CDR2 is YSYEKL. The CDR3 protein is CASSTRLADLYEQYF. CDR3 DNA sequence: TGCGCCAGCAGCACCCGACTAGCGGACCTCTACGAGCAGTACTTC.